One sample yielded the 19 T cell receptor beta chains listed below, sequenced in a study of spatial heterogeneity in lung cancer. Time point meaning: sample taken at primary tumor resection. Unsorted whole RNA samples from tumor, nontumor lung or frozen PBMC were sequenced. MiXCR was run by TCRdb on the 5' RACE reads, yielding one entry per CDR3 protein. The top ten hold around 42% of the sample, which has approximately 40,000 distinct CDR3 sequences, roughly 7.1% seen once. This specimen consisted of PBMCs, obtained at surgery. The receptors were sampled from a female donor with early-stage non-small cell lung cancer.

This chain's CDR3 is CASRFETNEKLFF. In DNA, the CDR3 is TGTGCCAGTAGATTCGAGACGAATGAAAAACTGTTTTTT. This sequence joins TRBV19 and TRBJ1-4; D is ambiguous. Trimming shortened V by 6 bases and J by 5 bases, and 10 bases separated the two germline ends. Germline V gene data show CDR1 as LNHDA and CDR2 as SQIVND (reference sequence). CDR3 size: 13 residues.

This clonotype was seen a handful of times. V and J are TRBV18 and TRBJ1-1; TRBD1 is a possible D gene (6 bases). Germline loops: CDR1 KGHSH, CDR2 LQKENI. Trimming took off 3 bases at V and 0 bases at J, with 11 bases between the two ends. There are 15 residues in the CDR3. The CDR3 loop reads CASSPAGTMNTEAFF. CDR3 bases: TGTGCCAGCTCACCCGCAGGGACAATGAACACTGAAGCTTTCTTT.

V is TRBV19 and J is TRBJ2-7; D gene unclear. The CDR3 totals 14 residues. Germline V gives CDR1 LNHDA, CDR2 SQIVND (reference sequence). Trimming took 3 bases from V and 2 from J, leaving 11 bases between them. CDR3 protein: CASSIKQPTYEQYF. The CDR3 DNA follows: TGTGCCAGTAGTATTAAGCAACCTACCTACGAGCAGTACTTC.

This sequence joins TRBV20-1 and TRBJ2-3, with TRBD2 as a possible D gene (5 bases). Germline lookup yields CDR1 DFQATT and CDR2 SNEGSKA (reference sequence). CDR3 length: 14 residues. Trimming shortened V by 5 bases and J by 9 bases, and 21 bases separated the two germline ends. CDR3 coding DNA: TGCAGTGCTTCCCCGGCGGGTTCCACGGTGACGCAGTATTTT. The encoded protein is CSASPAGSTVTQYF.

This clonotype was picked up many times. This chain connects TRBV20-1 to TRBJ1-2; no firm D call. V was pared by 2 bases and J by 3 bases, with 7 bases between. The CDR3 loop spans 12 amino acids. Germline CDR1 DFQATT, CDR2 SNEGSKA (reference sequence). This CDR3 is CSARNTDYGYTF. In DNA form, the CDR3 reads TGCAGTGCTAGAAACACTGACTATGGCTACACCTTC.

This clonotype was found many times. The chain links TRBV5-5 to TRBJ2-1, with 9 nucleotides matching TRBD2. Germline CDR1 SGHKS, CDR2 YYEKEE (reference sequence). The length of the CDR3 is 16 residues. Trimming cost V 4 bases and J 4 bases; bases outside gene matches: 9. CDR3 amino acids: CASSRGLAGWYNEQFF. The CDR3 nucleotides read TGTGCCAGCAGCCGGGGGCTAGCGGGGTGGTACAATGAGCAGTTCTTC. Using reference TRBV5-5 and TRBJ2-1 for the parts outside the CDR3, the full variable domain is DAGVTQSPTHLIKTRGQQVTLRCSPISGHKSVSWYQQVLGQGPQFIFQYYEKEERGRGNFPDRFSARQFPNYSSELNVNALLLGDSALYLCASSRGLAGWYNEQFFGPGTRLTVL.

Comments on this clonotype: A read error may explain this, as a much larger clone is one base away. The gene calls are TRBV24-1 and TRBJ1-5; maybe TRBD1 (6 bases). Trimming shortened V by 5 bases and J by 5 bases, and 21 bases separated the two germline ends. The CDR3 totals 17 residues. Germline-derived CDR1 and CDR2 are KGHDR and SFDVKD. This CDR3 is CATSGIDGGLTDQPQHF. The DNA for the CDR3 is TGTGCCACCAGTGGTATCGACGGGGGCCTGACGGATCAGCCCCAGCATTTT.

This clonotype was observed at least ten times. The chain uses TRBV12-3 or TRBV12-4 and TRBJ2-5, with 12 bases identical to TRBD1. This CDR3 is built from 14 residues. J gave up 4 bases and V 8 bases, and 5 bases lay outside the gene matches. The DNA of the CDR3 is TGTGCCAGCGGGGACAGGGGGCAACGAGAGACCCAGTACTTC. This codes for CASGDRGQRETQYF.

This clonotype has ten or more counts. This chain links TRBV6-2 or TRBV6-3 with TRBJ1-6; no clear D. The length of the CDR3 is 14 residues. V dropped 9 bases and J dropped 5 bases, with 14 bases sitting between them. Germline V lookup: CDR1 MNHEY, CDR2 SVGEGT. The CDR3 nucleotides are TGTGCCAGTAAACCGACGGGAAATAATTCACCCCTCCACTTT. Translation: CASKPTGNNSPLHF.

This clonotype came up many times. The chain uses TRBV27 and TRBJ1-2; D call uncertain. This CDR3 has 14 amino acids. The germline V and J ends were trimmed by 4 bases and 2 bases, with 11 bases remaining between them. The V gene's germline CDR1 is MNHEY and CDR2 SMNVEV (reference sequence). CDR3 residues: CASSSSTRNYGYTF. CDR3 DNA: TGTGCCAGCAGTTCCTCGACAAGAAACTATGGCTACACCTTC.

This clonotype showed up just a few times. The genes are TRBV5-1 and TRBJ1-4, with D tentatively TRBD1 (5 bases). V lost 0 bases, J lost 2 bases, and 20 bases lay in between. CDR1 is SGHRS, CDR2 YFSETQ, per germline. CDR3 size: 19 residues. CDR3 sequence reads: CASSLEVVAGRATNEKLFF. CDR3 sequence (DNA): TGCGCCAGCAGCTTGGAGGTCGTGGCAGGGAGGGCGACTAATGAAAAACTGTTTTTT.

This clonotype was seen repeatedly, ten times or more. This chain's CDR3 is CASSLASGGFEQFF. In DNA form, the CDR3 reads TGCGCCAGCAGCTTGGCTAGCGGGGGCTTTGAGCAGTTCTTC. The chain joins TRBV5-1 to TRBJ2-1; 10 bases match TRBD2. The V and J ends lost 0 bases and 9 bases, in that order; junction bases with no gene match: 3. From germline, CDR1 is SGHRS and CDR2 YFSETQ. CDR3 length equals 14 residues.

This clonotype was seen a few times. This sequence joins TRBV19 and TRBJ1-2, with 7 nucleotides matching TRBD1. V lost 5 bases to trimming and J lost 4 bases; unmatched junction nucleotides: 7. The CDR3 length is 14 residues. Germline CDR1 reads LNHDA; CDR2 reads SQIVND (reference sequence). CDR3 bases: TGTGCCAGTAGTTCGGGACAGCGAATCTATGGCTACACCTTC. Protein product: CASSSGQRIYGYTF. Looking up the rest from reference TRBV19 and TRBJ1-2 gives the full variable domain: DGGITQSPKYLFRKEGQNVTLSCEQNLNHDAMYWYRQDPGQGLRLIYYSQIVNDFQKGDIAEGYSVSREKKESFPLTVTSAQKNPTAFYLCASSSGQRIYGYTFGSGTRLTVV.

This clonotype was found many times. The chain has TRBV12-3 or TRBV12-4 and TRBJ1-6, with D unresolved. The CDR3 is made up of 12 amino acids. V was cut by 10 bases and J by 4 bases, with 8 bases left in between. The CDR3 protein is CATSVYNSPLHF. The CDR3 DNA follows: TGTGCCACCAGCGTATATAATTCACCCCTCCACTTT.

This clonotype was detected many times. V usage is TRBV12-3 or TRBV12-4 and J usage is TRBJ1-1, with D perhaps matching TRBD1 (6 bases). Trimming removed 6 bases at V and 0 bases at J, with 14 bases between. This CDR3 has 15 amino acids. The CDR3 nucleotides read TGTGCCAGCAGCCCAGGGAGGGGGATGAACACTGAAGCTTTCTTT. Amino acids: CASSPGRGMNTEAFF.

Only one count was recorded for this clonotype. The chain is built from TRBV4-3 and TRBJ2-1; perhaps TRBD1 as D (5 bases). The germline V gene has CDR1 LGHNA and CDR2 YSLEER. The CDR3 length is 17 residues. Deletions cut 0 bases from V and 0 bases from J, with 12 bases between. The CDR3 DNA is TGCGCCAGCAGCCAAGATCGCTGGGGCAGCTCCTACAATGAGCAGTTCTTC. It translates to CASSQDRWGSSYNEQFF.

This clonotype was seen at least ten times. The chain is built from TRBV6-6 and TRBJ1-5, with a tentative D call TRBD1 (5 bases). Germline V gene sequence: CDR1 MNHNY, CDR2 SVGAGI (reference sequence). Trimming took 6 bases from V and 0 from J, leaving 6 bases between them. CDR3 length equals 13 residues. CDR3 sequence reads: CASRTASNQPQHF. As DNA, the CDR3 is TGTGCCAGCAGGACAGCTAGCAATCAGCCCCAGCATTTT.

This clonotype was counted many times. V gene TRBV7-2 combines with J gene TRBJ2-5; 9 bases align to TRBD2. This CDR3 region has 15 residues. Germline loops: CDR1 SGHTA, CDR2 FQGNSA. The V and J ends lost 6 bases and 2 bases, in that order; junction bases with no gene match: 7. As DNA, the CDR3 is TGTGCCAGCAGTTCTAGACTAGCGGTACAAGAGACCCAGTACTTC. This sequence encodes CASSSRLAVQETQYF.

This rearrangement joins TRBV21-1 to TRBJ2-2; the D call TRBD1 from the table was never checked on the DNA. TRBV21-1 constitutes a pseudogene. There are 15 residues in the CDR3. CDR3 nucleotide sequence: TGTGCCAGCAGCAATTCAGGGGGCACCACCGGGGAGCTGTTTTTT. Protein: CASSNSGGTTGELFF.